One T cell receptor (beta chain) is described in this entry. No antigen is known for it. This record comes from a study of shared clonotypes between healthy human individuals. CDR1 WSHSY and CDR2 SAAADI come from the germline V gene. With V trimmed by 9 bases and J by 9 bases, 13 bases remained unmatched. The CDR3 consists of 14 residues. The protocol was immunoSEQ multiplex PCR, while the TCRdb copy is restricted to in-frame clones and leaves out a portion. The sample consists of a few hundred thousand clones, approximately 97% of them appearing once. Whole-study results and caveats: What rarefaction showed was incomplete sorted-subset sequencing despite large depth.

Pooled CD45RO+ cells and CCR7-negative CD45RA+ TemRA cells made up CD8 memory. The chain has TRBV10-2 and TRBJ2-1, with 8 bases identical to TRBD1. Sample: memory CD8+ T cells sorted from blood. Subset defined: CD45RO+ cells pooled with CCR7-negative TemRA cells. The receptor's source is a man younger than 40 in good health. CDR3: CASRRDRGSFEQFF. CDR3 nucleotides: TGCGCCAGTCGGAGAGACAGGGGTAGTTTTGAGCAGTTCTTC.